This TCR beta chain was documented in a study of T cell responses to AZD1222 COVID-19 vaccine. Trimming removed 1 base from V and 7 bases from J, with 20 bases in between. Germline V gene lookup returns CDR1 SGHRS and CDR2 YFSETQ. The CDR3 covers 16 residues. Sequencing was performed with immunoSEQ multiplex PCR; in TCRdb, only in-frame clones are kept and a portion is missing. The profile covers more than 95,000 clones, with 82% appearing a single time and approximately 5.1% taken by the ten largest. This sequence originates from an adult in good health. The sample in question was peripheral blood, obtained on day 0 of AZD1222 vaccination. The gene calls are TRBV5-1 and TRBJ1-2, with D tentatively TRBD1 (5 bases). The CDR3 loop reads CASSLNYRQLIGGYTF. Written as DNA, the CDR3 is TGCGCCAGCAGCTTGAATTACAGACAGTTAATAGGTGGCTACACCTTC.